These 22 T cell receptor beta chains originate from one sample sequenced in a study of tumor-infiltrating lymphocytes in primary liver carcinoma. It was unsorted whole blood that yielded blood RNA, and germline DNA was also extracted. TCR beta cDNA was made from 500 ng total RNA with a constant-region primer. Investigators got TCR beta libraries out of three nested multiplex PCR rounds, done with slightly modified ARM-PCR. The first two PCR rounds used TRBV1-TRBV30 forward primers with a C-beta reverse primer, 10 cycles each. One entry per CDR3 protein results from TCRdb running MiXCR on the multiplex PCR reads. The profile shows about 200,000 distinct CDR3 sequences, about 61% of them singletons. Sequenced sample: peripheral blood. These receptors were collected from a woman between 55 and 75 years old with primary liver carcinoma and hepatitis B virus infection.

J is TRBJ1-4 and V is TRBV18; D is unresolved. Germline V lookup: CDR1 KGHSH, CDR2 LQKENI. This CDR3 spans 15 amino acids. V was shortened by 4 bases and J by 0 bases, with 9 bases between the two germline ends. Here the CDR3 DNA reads TGTGCCAGCTCACAAGACACGACAACTAATGAAAAACTGTTTTTT. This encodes CASSQDTTTNEKLFF.

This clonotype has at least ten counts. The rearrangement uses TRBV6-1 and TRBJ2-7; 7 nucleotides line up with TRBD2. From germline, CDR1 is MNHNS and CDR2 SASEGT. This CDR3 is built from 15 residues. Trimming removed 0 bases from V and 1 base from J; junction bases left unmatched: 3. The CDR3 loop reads CASSEAAGPSYEQYF. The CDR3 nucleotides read TGTGCCAGCAGTGAAGCAGCGGGACCTTCCTACGAGCAGTACTTC.

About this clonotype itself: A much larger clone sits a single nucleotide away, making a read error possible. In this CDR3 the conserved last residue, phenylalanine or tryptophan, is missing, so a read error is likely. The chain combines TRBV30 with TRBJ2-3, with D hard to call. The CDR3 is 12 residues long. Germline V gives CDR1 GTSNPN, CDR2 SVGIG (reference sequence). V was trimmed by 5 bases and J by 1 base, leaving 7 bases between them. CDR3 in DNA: TGTGCCTGGGCCCCCGGCACAGATACGCAGTATTTG. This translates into CAWAPGTDTQYL.

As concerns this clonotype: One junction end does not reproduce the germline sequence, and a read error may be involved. CDR3 loop: CASGQDIHGGYYGYTF. CDR3 coding DNA: TGCGCCAGCGGCCAAGATATTCACGGGGGTTACTATGGCTACACCTTC. The chain recombines TRBV4-1 with TRBJ1-2; TRBD1 is a possible D gene (5 bases). The CDR3 totals 16 residues. CDR1 MGHRA and CDR2 YSYEKL come from the germline V gene.

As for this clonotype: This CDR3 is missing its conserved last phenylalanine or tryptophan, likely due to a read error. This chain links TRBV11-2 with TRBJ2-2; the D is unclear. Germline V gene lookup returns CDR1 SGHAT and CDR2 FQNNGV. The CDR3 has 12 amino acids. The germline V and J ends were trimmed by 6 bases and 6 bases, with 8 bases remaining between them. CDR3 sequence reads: CASRSTAGELFV. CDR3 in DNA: TGTGCCAGCAGGTCCACCGCCGGGGAGCTGTTTGTT.

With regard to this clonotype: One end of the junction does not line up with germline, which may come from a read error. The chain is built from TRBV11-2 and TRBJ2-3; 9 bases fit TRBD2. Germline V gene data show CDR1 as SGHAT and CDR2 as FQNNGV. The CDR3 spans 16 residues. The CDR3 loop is CASSQHPGTSNYEQYF. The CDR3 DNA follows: TGTGCCAGCAGCCAACATCCGGGGACTAGCAACTACGAGCAGTACTTT.

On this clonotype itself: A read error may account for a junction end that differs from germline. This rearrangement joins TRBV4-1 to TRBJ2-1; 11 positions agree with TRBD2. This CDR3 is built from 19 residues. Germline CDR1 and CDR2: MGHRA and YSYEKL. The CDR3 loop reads CASSQYMELAGVGGNERFF. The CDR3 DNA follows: TGCGCCAGCAGCCAATATATGGAACTAGCGGGAGTAGGTGGCAATGAGCGGTTCTTC.

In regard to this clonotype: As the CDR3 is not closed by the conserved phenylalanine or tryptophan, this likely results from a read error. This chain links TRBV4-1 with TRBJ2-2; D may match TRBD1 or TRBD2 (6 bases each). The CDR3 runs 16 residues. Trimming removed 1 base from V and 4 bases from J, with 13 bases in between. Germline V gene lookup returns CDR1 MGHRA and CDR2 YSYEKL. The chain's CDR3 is CASSQGGVGATGELFS. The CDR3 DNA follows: TGCGCCAGCAGCCAAGGGGGGGTGGGGGCCACCGGGGAGCTGTTTTCT.

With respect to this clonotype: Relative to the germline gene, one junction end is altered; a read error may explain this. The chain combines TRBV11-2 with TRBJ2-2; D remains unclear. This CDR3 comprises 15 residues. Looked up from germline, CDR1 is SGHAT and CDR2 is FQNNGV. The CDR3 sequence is CTSSPPQGPTEELFF. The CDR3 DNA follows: TGTACCAGCAGTCCTCCGCAAGGACCGACCGAGGAGCTGTTTTTT.

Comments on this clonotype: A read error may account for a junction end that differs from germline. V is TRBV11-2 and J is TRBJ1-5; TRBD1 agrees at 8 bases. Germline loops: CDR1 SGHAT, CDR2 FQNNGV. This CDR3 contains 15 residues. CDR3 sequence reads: CTSSSSSGGTGTQHF. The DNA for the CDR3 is TGTACCAGCAGCTCTAGCTCAGGGGGCACGGGGACCCAGCATTTT.

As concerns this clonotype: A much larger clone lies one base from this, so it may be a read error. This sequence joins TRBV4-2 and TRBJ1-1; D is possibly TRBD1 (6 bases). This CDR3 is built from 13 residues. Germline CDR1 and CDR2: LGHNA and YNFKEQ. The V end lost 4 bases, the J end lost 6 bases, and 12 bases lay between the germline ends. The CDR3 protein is CASSPDRSAEAFF. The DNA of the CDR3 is TGTGCCAGCAGCCCAGACAGGAGCGCTGAAGCTTTCTTT.

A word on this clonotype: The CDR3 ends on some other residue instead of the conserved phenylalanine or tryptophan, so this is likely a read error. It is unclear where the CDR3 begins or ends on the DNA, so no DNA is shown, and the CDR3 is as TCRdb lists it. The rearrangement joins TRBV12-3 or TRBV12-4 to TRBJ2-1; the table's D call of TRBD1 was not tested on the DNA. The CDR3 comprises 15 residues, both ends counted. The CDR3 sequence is CASSLETGPYNEQLI.

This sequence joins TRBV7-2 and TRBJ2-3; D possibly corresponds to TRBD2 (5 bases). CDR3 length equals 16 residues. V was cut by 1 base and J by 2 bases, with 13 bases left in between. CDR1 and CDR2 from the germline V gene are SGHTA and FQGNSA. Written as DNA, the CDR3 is TGTGCCAGCAGCTTAGTAAGGGCCCGGGACACAGATACGCAGTATTTT. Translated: CASSLVRARDTDTQYF.

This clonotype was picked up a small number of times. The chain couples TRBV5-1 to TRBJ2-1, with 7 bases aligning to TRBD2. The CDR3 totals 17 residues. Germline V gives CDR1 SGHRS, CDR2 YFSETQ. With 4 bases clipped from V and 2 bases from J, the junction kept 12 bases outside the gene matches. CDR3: CASSLVAAGATYNEQFF. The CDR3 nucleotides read TGCGCCAGCAGCCTCGTGGCGGCGGGAGCCACCTACAATGAGCAGTTCTTC.

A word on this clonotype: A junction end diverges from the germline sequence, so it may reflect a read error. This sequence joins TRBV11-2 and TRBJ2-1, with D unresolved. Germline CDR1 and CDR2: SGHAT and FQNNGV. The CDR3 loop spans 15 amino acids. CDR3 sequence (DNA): TGTGCCAGCAGCCTGCGGCGGAGCTCCTATAATGAGCATTTCTTC. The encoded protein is CASSLRRSSYNEHFF.

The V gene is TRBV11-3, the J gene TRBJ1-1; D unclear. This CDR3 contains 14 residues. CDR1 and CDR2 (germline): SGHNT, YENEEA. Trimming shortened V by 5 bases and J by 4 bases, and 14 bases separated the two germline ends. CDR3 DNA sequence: TGTGCCAGCAGCCCCCGGATGGAGAGCACTGAAGCTTTCTTT. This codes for CASSPRMESTEAFF. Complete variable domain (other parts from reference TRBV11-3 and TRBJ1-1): EAGVVQSPRYKIIEKKQPVAFWCNPISGHNTLYWYLQNLGQGPELLIRYENEEAVDDSQLPKDRFSAERLKGVDSTLKIQPAELGDSAVYLCASSPRMESTEAFFGQGTRLTVV.

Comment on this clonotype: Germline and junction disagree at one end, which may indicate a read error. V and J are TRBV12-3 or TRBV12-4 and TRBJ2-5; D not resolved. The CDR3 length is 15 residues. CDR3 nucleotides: TGTGCCAGCAGTTTATTATCAGTGGGCGTAGAGACCCAATACTTC. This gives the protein CASSLLSVGVETQYF.

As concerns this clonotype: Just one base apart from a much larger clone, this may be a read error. The CDR3, as DNA: TGTGTCAGCAGCTCGCAAGCGGGAGTGTCCACAGATACGCAGTATTTT. It yields the protein CVSSSQAGVSTDTQYF. This chain joins TRBV7-8 and TRBJ2-3; TRBD2 agrees at 8 bases. This CDR3 contains 16 residues. Germline V lookup: CDR1 SGHVS, CDR2 FQNEAQ. Using reference TRBV7-8 and TRBJ2-3 for the parts outside the CDR3, the full variable domain is GAGVSQSPRYKVAKRGQDVALRCDPISGHVSLFWYQQALGQGPEFLTYFQNEAQLDKSGLPSDRFFAERPEGSVSTLKIQRTQQEDSAVYLCVSSSQAGVSTDTQYFGPGTRLTVL.

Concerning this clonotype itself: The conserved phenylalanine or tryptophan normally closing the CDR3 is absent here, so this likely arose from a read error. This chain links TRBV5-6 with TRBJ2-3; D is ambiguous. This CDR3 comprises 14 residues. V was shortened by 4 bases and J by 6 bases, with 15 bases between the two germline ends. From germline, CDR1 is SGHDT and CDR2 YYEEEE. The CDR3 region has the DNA TGTGCCAGCAGCCCCCGACATACTTTCGATACGCAGTATTTG. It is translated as CASSPRHTFDTQYL.

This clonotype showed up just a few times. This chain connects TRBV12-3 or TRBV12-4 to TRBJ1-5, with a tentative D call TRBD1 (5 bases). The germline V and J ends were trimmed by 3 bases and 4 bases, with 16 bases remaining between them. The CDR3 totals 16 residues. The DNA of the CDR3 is TGTGCCAGCAGTTTTTTAAGGGGTGGCCCGAATCAGCCCCAGCATTTT. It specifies CASSFLRGGPNQPQHF.

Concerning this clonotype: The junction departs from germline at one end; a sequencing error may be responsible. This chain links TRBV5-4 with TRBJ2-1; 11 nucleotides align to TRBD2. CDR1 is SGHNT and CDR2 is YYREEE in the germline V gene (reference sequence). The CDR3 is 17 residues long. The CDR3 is CVSSLGLTSGNYNEQFF. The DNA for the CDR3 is TGTGTCAGCAGCTTGGGGTTGACTAGCGGGAACTACAATGAGCAGTTCTTC.

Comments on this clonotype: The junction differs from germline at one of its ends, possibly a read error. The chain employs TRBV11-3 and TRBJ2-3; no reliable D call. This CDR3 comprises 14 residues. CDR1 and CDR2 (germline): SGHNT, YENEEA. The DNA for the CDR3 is TGTGCCAGCAGCTTAGATCATTCCAGTTTCACCCCCTTTTTC. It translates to CASSLDHSSFTPFF.